Shown below are 31 T cell receptor beta chains from a single sample sequenced in a study of T cell changes during pregnancy in multiple sclerosis. Method: immunoSEQ multiplex PCR; TCRdb's copy keeps in-frame clones and lacks some. This repertoire shows some 70,000 clones, roughly nine tenths found once; its top ten account for less than 5.5%. The sequences come from CD8+ T cells from peripheral blood mononuclear cells, collected before pregnancy. The receptor source for this set is a female donor with multiple sclerosis, enrolled in a pregnancy study.

This sequence joins TRBV19 and TRBJ2-7; possible D gene TRBD1, 5 bases. This CDR3 region has 14 residues. Trimming stripped 3 bases from V and 6 bases from J, with 15 bases between. CDR1 is LNHDA, CDR2 SQIVND, per germline (reference sequence). CDR3 DNA sequence: TGTGCCAGTAGTATTAGTCAGGGCCCGTTCGAGCAGTACTTC. This gives the protein CASSISQGPFEQYF.

The gene calls are TRBV2 and TRBJ1-2, with D maybe TRBD1 (6 bases). CDR1 and CDR2 (germline): SNHLY, FYNNEI. There are 16 residues in the CDR3. V shed 3 bases and J shed 0 bases, with 14 bases lying between them. Here the CDR3 DNA reads TGTGCCAGCAGTGACAGGGGACGGATTCCTAACTATGGCTACACCTTC. Its translation: CASSDRGRIPNYGYTF. The entire variable domain, with the rest obtained from reference TRBV2 and TRBJ1-2, is as follows: EPEVTQTPSHQVTQMGQEVILRCVPISNHLYFYWYRQILGQKVEFLVSFYNNEISEKSEIFDDQFSVERPDGSNFTLKIRSTKLEDSAMYFCASSDRGRIPNYGYTFGSGTRLTVV.

The sample holds one count of this clone. The V gene is TRBV19, the J gene TRBJ2-7; D may be TRBD2 (7 bases). Germline V gene lookup returns CDR1 LNHDA and CDR2 SQIVND (reference sequence). The CDR3 has 15 amino acids. Trimming took off 5 bases at V and 2 bases at J, with 16 bases between the two ends. The CDR3 DNA reads as TGTGCCAGTAGTTGGGCCCAGGGGACTACCTACGAGCAGTACTTC. Translating it yields CASSWAQGTTYEQYF.

The chain couples TRBV19 to TRBJ1-6, with TRBD1 matching 10 bases. This CDR3 has 14 residues. J was trimmed by 10 bases and V by 10 bases; bases with no gene match: 10. CDR1 and CDR2 (germline): LNHDA, SQIVND (reference sequence). CDR3 residues: CATAGGQGTSPLHF. CDR3 nucleotide sequence: TGTGCCACCGCGGGGGGACAGGGGACATCACCCCTCCACTTT.

This clone was observed once. This chain links TRBV18 with TRBJ1-6, with 9 bases fitting TRBD1. The CDR3 sequence is 15 residues long. Unmatched junction bases numbered 7, after V lost 3 bases and J lost 10 bases. Germline values: CDR1 KGHSH, CDR2 LQKENI. CDR3 sequence: CASSPRDTGGSPLHF. For the CDR3, the DNA is TGTGCCAGCTCACCGAGAGACACAGGGGGCTCACCCCTCCACTTT.

This clone appeared once. The rearrangement links TRBV2 to TRBJ2-5; 11 bases match TRBD2. CDR1 is SNHLY, CDR2 FYNNEI, per germline. The CDR3 loop spans 15 amino acids. J lost 4 bases, V lost 6 bases, and 7 bases had no gene match. The CDR3 DNA is TGTGCCAGCAGGGTTAGCGGGGGGGCCTCAGAGACCCAGTACTTC. Amino acids: CASRVSGGASETQYF.

This chain connects TRBV6-1 to TRBJ1-6; 7 nucleotides agree with TRBD1. The CDR3 covers 13 residues. Losses at the gene ends were 8 bases for V and 9 bases for J; bases not matched to a gene: 7. From germline, CDR1 is MNHNS and CDR2 SASEGT. CDR3 sequence: CASSAQGVSPLHF. In DNA, the CDR3 is TGTGCCAGCTCCGCGCAGGGGGTTTCACCCCTCCACTTT.

Worth noting for this clone: This specimen includes other DNA sequences encoding the same CDR3. The chain uses TRBV14 and TRBJ2-3; D not certain. The CDR3 is made up of 13 amino acids. Deletions cut 1 base from V and 3 bases from J, with 5 bases between. Per germline, CDR1 SGHDN and CDR2 FVKESK. CDR3 bases: TGTGCCAGCAGCCAAGTCGGGACAGATACGCAGTATTTT. Its translation is CASSQVGTDTQYF.

This chain uses TRBV2 with TRBJ1-1; maybe TRBD1 (6 bases). With 6 bases removed from V and 3 bases from J, the gap between germline ends came to 11 bases. The germline V gene encodes CDR1 SNHLY and CDR2 FYNNEI. The CDR3 length is 13 residues. The CDR3 sequence is CASRPGQYTEAFF. CDR3 nucleotide sequence: TGTGCCAGCAGGCCCGGACAGTACACTGAAGCTTTCTTT.

The chain links TRBV14 to TRBJ1-2, with D possibly being TRBD1 (5 bases). V gave up 1 base and J gave up 2 bases, with 5 bases separating them. This CDR3 comprises 13 residues. Germline lookup yields CDR1 SGHDN and CDR2 FVKESK. The CDR3 DNA follows: TGTGCCAGCAGCCAAGCAGGGAACTATGGCTACACCTTC. Its translation is CASSQAGNYGYTF. The full variable domain, with the rest looked up from reference TRBV14 and TRBJ1-2, is EAGVTQFPSHSVIEKGQTVTLRCDPISGHDNLYWYRRVMGKEIKFLLHFVKESKQDESGMPNNRFLAERTGGTYSTLKVQPAELEDSGVYFCASSQAGNYGYTFGSGTRLTVV.

This chain links TRBV6-1 with TRBJ2-7; 9 bases match TRBD1. The CDR3 is made up of 15 amino acids. J lost 5 bases, V lost 1 base, and 6 bases had no gene match. From germline, CDR1 is MNHNS and CDR2 SASEGT. For the CDR3, the DNA is TGTGCCAGCAGTGAAGGCATCGGGACAGGGAACGAGCAGTACTTC. This gives the protein CASSEGIGTGNEQYF.

This clone has more than one count but fewer than ten. This chain uses TRBV19 with TRBJ2-7, with D perhaps matching TRBD2 (5 bases). Trimming took off 10 bases at V and 5 bases at J, with 18 bases between the two ends. The germline gives CDR1 LNHDA, CDR2 SQIVND (reference sequence). The CDR3 consists of 13 residues. CDR3 in amino acids: CATLETPSNEQYF. For the CDR3, the DNA is TGTGCCACGCTTGAGACCCCTAGCAACGAGCAGTACTTC.

This clone was seen once. The chain uses TRBV10-3 and TRBJ1-1; TRBD1 might be the D (5 bases). This CDR3 is 11 amino acids long. CDR1 and CDR2 (germline): ENHRY, SYGVKD. V dropped 6 bases and J dropped 8 bases, with 10 bases sitting between them. CDR3: CAIRGGIEAFF. The CDR3 DNA follows: TGTGCCATCAGGGGGGGGATAGAAGCTTTCTTT.

This chain uses TRBV29-1 with TRBJ1-6; tentatively, D is TRBD1 (6 bases). The germline V and J ends were trimmed by 7 bases and 10 bases, with 17 bases remaining between them. This CDR3 has 13 amino acids. CDR1 and CDR2 from the germline V gene are SQVTM and ANQGSEA. CDR3: CSAKTGSGSPLHF. Written as DNA, the CDR3 is TGCAGCGCTAAAACAGGGAGTGGGTCACCCCTCCACTTT.

This chain links TRBV13 with TRBJ2-7, with TRBD1 matching over 9 bases. V lost 4 bases, J lost 5 bases, and 9 bases stayed unmatched. Germline V CDR1 and CDR2: PRHDT, FYEKMQ (reference sequence). The CDR3 has 15 residues. Written as DNA, the CDR3 is TGTGCCAGCAGCTCCAAGGACAGGGGTGCCCACGAGCAGTACTTC. It yields the protein CASSSKDRGAHEQYF.

This chain joins TRBV5-1 and TRBJ2-1, with a weak D call TRBD2 (7 bases). Trimming shortened V by 6 bases and J by 5 bases, and 15 bases separated the two germline ends. The V gene's germline CDR1 is SGHRS and CDR2 YFSETQ. This CDR3 comprises 14 residues. CDR3 sequence reads: CASTGRGSNNEQFF. The CDR3 DNA sequence: TGCGCCAGCACAGGGAGGGGGTCCAACAATGAGCAGTTCTTC.

V and J are TRBV19 and TRBJ1-3, with D maybe TRBD1 (6 bases). Germline-derived CDR1 and CDR2 are LNHDA and SQIVND (reference sequence). The CDR3 covers 14 residues. Trimming removed 3 bases from V and 3 bases from J, with 9 bases in between. The CDR3 nucleotides read TGTGCCAGTAGTATTACAGGGATTGGAAACACCATATATTTT. Residues: CASSITGIGNTIYF. The full variable domain, with the rest looked up from reference TRBV19 and TRBJ1-3, is DGGITQSPKYLFRKEGQNVTLSCEQNLNHDAMYWYRQDPGQGLRLIYYSQIVNDFQKGDIAEGYSVSREKKESFPLTVTSAQKNPTAFYLCASSITGIGNTIYFGEGSWLTVV.

The chain carries TRBV9 and TRBJ1-5; D not resolved. Germline CDR1 reads SGDLS; CDR2 reads YYNGEE. The CDR3 sequence is 14 residues long. The V end lost 3 bases, the J end lost 1 base, and 8 bases lay between the germline ends. CDR3 nucleotide sequence: TGTGCCAGCAGCGCCACGGGGAGCAATCAGCCCCAGCATTTT. Its protein product is CASSATGSNQPQHF.

V gene TRBV9 combines with J gene TRBJ2-7; 8 bases fit TRBD2. CDR1 SGDLS and CDR2 YYNGEE come from the germline V gene. This CDR3 contains 15 residues. V shed 1 base, J shed 0 bases, and the junction held 3 bases outside the gene matches. The CDR3 protein is CASSVTGGSSYEQYF. The CDR3 nucleotides are TGTGCCAGCAGCGTAACGGGGGGGAGCTCCTACGAGCAGTACTTC.

The rearrangement uses TRBV30 and TRBJ2-7; D may be TRBD1 (6 bases). Germline V CDR1 and CDR2: GTSNPN, SVGIG (reference sequence). CDR3 length equals 14 residues. With 2 bases removed from V and 7 bases from J, the gap between germline ends came to 18 bases. The DNA of the CDR3 is TGTGCCTGGAGTCCTAATGAACAGGGTGTAGAGCAGTACTTC. Its protein product is CAWSPNEQGVEQYF. Filled out from reference TRBV30 and TRBJ2-7, the complete variable domain reads SQTIHQWPATLVQPVGSPLSLECTVEGTSNPNLYWYRQAAGRGLQLLFYSVGIGQISSEVPQNLSASRPQDRQFILSSKKLLLSDSGFYLCAWSPNEQGVEQYFGPGTRLTVT.

The chain uses TRBV6-1 and TRBJ2-7, with D maybe TRBD1 (5 bases). The CDR3 contains 14 residues. The ends were cut back, 4 bases at V and 3 bases at J, with 13 bases in the middle. In germline, CDR1 is MNHNS, CDR2 SASEGT. The CDR3 nucleotides read TGTGCCAGCAGTGGGGAACAGGTTGGCTACGAGCAGTACTTC. Its translation is CASSGEQVGYEQYF.

The J gene is TRBJ1-1, the V gene TRBV9, with D possibly being TRBD1 (5 bases). Germline V gives CDR1 SGDLS, CDR2 YYNGEE. Trimming removed 0 bases at V and 9 bases at J, with 9 bases between. CDR3 length: 12 amino acids. CDR3 bases: TGTGCCAGCAGCGTAGGGGGCAGCCAAGCTTTCTTT. The encoded protein is CASSVGGSQAFF.

This chain links TRBV2 with TRBJ2-5; TRBD1 agrees at 7 bases. The germline V gene encodes CDR1 SNHLY and CDR2 FYNNEI. J was trimmed by 3 bases and V by 0 bases; bases with no gene match: 4. This CDR3 spans 15 amino acids. The CDR3 coding sequence is TGTGCCAGCAGTGAAGCCCAGGGGGTAAAAGAGACCCAGTACTTC. Translating gives CASSEAQGVKETQYF. The full variable domain, rest sourced from reference TRBV2 and TRBJ2-5, is EPEVTQTPSHQVTQMGQEVILRCVPISNHLYFYWYRQILGQKVEFLVSFYNNEISEKSEIFDDQFSVERPDGSNFTLKIRSTKLEDSAMYFCASSEAQGVKETQYFGPGTRLLVL.

This chain connects TRBV15 to TRBJ1-3, with 7 nucleotides matching TRBD1. This CDR3 is 14 amino acids long. Germline CDR1 reads LNHNV; CDR2 reads YYDKDF (reference sequence). Trimming removed 7 bases from V and 0 bases from J; junction bases left unmatched: 3. The CDR3 DNA reads TGTGCCACCAACAACAGGGGCTCTGGAAACACCATATATTTT. Translating gives CATNNRGSGNTIYF. The variable domain in full, with the rest retrieved from reference TRBV15 and TRBJ1-3, is DAMVIQNPRYQVTQFGKPVTLSCSQTLNHNVMYWYQQKSSQAPKLLFHYYDKDFNNEADTPDNFQSRRPNTSFCFLDIRSPGLGDTAMYLCATNNRGSGNTIYFGEGSWLTVV.

The chain recombines TRBV7-9 with TRBJ2-1; the match to TRBD1 covers 7 bases. CDR1 and CDR2 (germline): SEHNR, FQNEAQ (reference sequence). Trimming at V came to 0 bases and at J to 12 bases, leaving 5 bases not matched to a gene. The CDR3 contains 13 residues. CDR3 in DNA: TGTGCCAGCAGCTTAGCCGACAGGGTAGGGCAGTTCTTC. Protein sequence: CASSLADRVGQFF.

The chain uses TRBV5-1 and TRBJ1-5; 9 positions match TRBD1. Germline V gene sequence: CDR1 SGHRS, CDR2 YFSETQ. V was clipped by 3 bases and J by 0 bases; unmatched bases: 10. The CDR3 runs to 18 residues. The DNA for the CDR3 is TGCGCCAGCAGCTACCACCGACAGGGGGTTAATAGCAATCAGCCCCAGCATTTT. It is translated as CASSYHRQGVNSNQPQHF.

J is TRBJ2-1 and V is TRBV6-5; D may be TRBD2 (6 bases). The CDR3 totals 16 residues. The germline V and J ends were trimmed by 4 bases and 5 bases, with 18 bases remaining between them. The V gene's germline CDR1 is MNHEY and CDR2 SVGAGI. This chain's CDR3 is CASSSTAGFYNNEQFF. The CDR3 region has the DNA TGTGCCAGCAGTTCTACCGCGGGGTTTTATAACAATGAGCAGTTCTTC.

The genes are TRBV9 and TRBJ2-3, with D possibly matching TRBD1 (6 bases). Germline-derived CDR1 and CDR2 are SGDLS and YYNGEE. Trimming took off 0 bases at V and 4 bases at J, with 9 bases between the two ends. This CDR3 has 14 amino acids. CDR3 loop: CASSVGGRADTQYF. CDR3 bases: TGTGCCAGCAGCGTAGGGGGGCGAGCAGATACGCAGTATTTT.

This chain links TRBV30 with TRBJ1-5, with D tentatively TRBD1 (6 bases). The CDR3 runs 14 residues. The ends were cut back, 1 base at V and 5 bases at J, with 12 bases in the middle. Per germline, CDR1 GTSNPN and CDR2 SVGIG (reference sequence). CDR3 loop: CAWSEGQPDQPQHF. The CDR3 DNA sequence: TGTGCCTGGAGTGAAGGACAGCCCGATCAGCCCCAGCATTTT.

The CDR3 DNA is TGTGCCAGCAGCCAATCGAGGCCTGAAGCTTTCTTT. Translated, it gives CASSQSRPEAFF. V gene TRBV7-9 combines with J gene TRBJ1-1, with D uncertain. V lost 5 bases, J lost 6 bases, and 10 bases lay in between. The germline V gene encodes CDR1 SEHNR and CDR2 FQNEAQ (reference sequence). The CDR3 length is 12 residues.

This rearrangement joins TRBV29-1 to TRBJ1-2; D is unresolved. This CDR3 is built from 15 residues. V lost 4 bases and J 0 bases, leaving 15 bases between the germline ends. Germline values: CDR1 SQVTM, CDR2 ANQGSEA. The CDR3 DNA is TGCAGCGTTGTGGGCCCTCTCGAAGCTAACTATGGCTACACCTTC. Protein sequence: CSVVGPLEANYGYTF.